Listed here are 22 T cell receptor beta chains from one sample, sequenced in a study of T cell repertoires in cytomegalovirus infection. TCRdb re-analysed the reads in MiXCR, keeping a single row per CDR3 protein. The sample carries more than 200,000 distinct CDR3 sequences, approximately 8.3% recorded once. The sequenced sample was PBMCs. The receptors come from a human donor in good health (CMV status not recorded). Some clones in this sample may be carry-over from other donors' samples.

The table lists this clonotype with many counts. The chain combines TRBV7-2 with TRBJ2-3, with D possibly being TRBD2 (6 bases). V was pared by 5 bases and J by 0 bases, with 9 bases between. This CDR3 has 14 amino acids. Germline V CDR1 and CDR2: SGHTA, FQGNSA. In nucleotides, the CDR3 is TGTGCCAGCAGCGCCGGGACTAGCACAGATACGCAGTATTTT. Protein product: CASSAGTSTDTQYF.

The V and J genes are TRBV20-1 and TRBJ2-1; D perhaps matches TRBD2 (5 bases). Germline loops: CDR1 DFQATT, CDR2 SNEGSKA (reference sequence). This CDR3 comprises 15 residues. V lost 3 bases, J lost 2 bases, and 14 bases lay in between. The CDR3 spells CSARARRAAYNEQFF. The CDR3 DNA reads as TGCAGTGCTAGGGCCCGGCGGGCAGCCTACAATGAGCAGTTCTTC.

This clonotype was detected ten times or more. An end of the junction differs from the germline gene, which may be a read error. This chain links TRBV7-2 with TRBJ1-2; 8 nucleotides match TRBD1. Germline CDR1 is SGHTA and CDR2 is FQGNSA. This CDR3 is 13 amino acids long. In DNA, the CDR3 is TGTGCCAGCAGCTTAAGTGGGACAGGCGCCTCCTTTTTC. It specifies CASSLSGTGASFF.

This clonotype was recorded at least ten times. The chain recombines TRBV11-2 with TRBJ1-2, with D hard to call. CDR1 and CDR2 (germline): SGHAT, FQNNGV. This CDR3 spans 13 amino acids. Trimming took off 3 bases at V and 0 bases at J, with 5 bases between the two ends. CDR3 loop: CASSFGPNYGYTF. In DNA, the CDR3 is TGTGCCAGCAGCTTCGGTCCTAACTATGGCTACACCTTC.

This clonotype was counted ten times or more. The chain employs TRBV7-6 and TRBJ2-1, with D perhaps TRBD1 (6 bases). Trimming took off 2 bases at V and 3 bases at J, with 14 bases between the two ends. Germline values: CDR1 SGHVS, CDR2 FNYEAQ. There are 16 residues in the CDR3. The chain's CDR3 is CASSLLQGIDYNEQFF. The CDR3 coding sequence is TGTGCCAGCAGCTTACTTCAGGGGATCGACTACAATGAGCAGTTCTTC.

This clonotype was detected many times. The chain employs TRBV2 and TRBJ2-7; 15 bases fit TRBD2. CDR1 SNHLY and CDR2 FYNNEI come from the germline V gene. The CDR3 runs 17 residues. With V trimmed by 6 bases and J by 2 bases, 8 bases remained unmatched. The chain's CDR3 is CASSAGTSGRFAYEQYF. In DNA, the CDR3 is TGTGCCAGCAGCGCCGGGACTAGCGGGAGGTTCGCCTACGAGCAGTACTTC.

This clonotype came up many times. The chain combines TRBV12-3 or TRBV12-4 with TRBJ2-7; possibly TRBD2 for D (6 bases). The V gene lost 0 bases and the J gene lost 4 bases, with 16 bases spanning the gap. The CDR3 loop spans 16 amino acids. CDR3 residues: CASSLAVGTFNYEQYF. For the CDR3, the DNA is TGTGCCAGCAGTTTAGCGGTGGGGACTTTTAATTACGAGCAGTACTTC.

This clonotype was counted ten times or more. The chain employs TRBV20-1 and TRBJ2-7; D is uncertain. Between the trimmed V and J ends, which lost 3 bases and 4 bases, there was a span of 19 bases. Germline CDR1 DFQATT, CDR2 SNEGSKA (reference sequence). The CDR3 spans 15 residues. CDR3 sequence: CSASLGRGSGYEQYF. Written as DNA, the CDR3 is TGCAGTGCTAGTTTAGGTAGAGGCTCTGGGTACGAGCAGTACTTC.

This clonotype was counted many times. The chain carries TRBV7-2 and TRBJ2-6, with 8 nucleotides matching TRBD1. V was clipped by 1 base and J by 4 bases; unmatched bases: 9. This CDR3 has 18 residues. The V gene's germline CDR1 is SGHTA and CDR2 FQGNSA. CDR3 nucleotides: TGTGCCAGCAGCTTAGTGAGGACAGGGTCGTTCGGGGCCAACGTCCTGACTTTC. Its translation: CASSLVRTGSFGANVLTF.

This clonotype was counted at least ten times. The chain recombines TRBV15 with TRBJ2-1; 7 bases map to TRBD2. CDR1 LNHNV and CDR2 YYDKDF come from the germline V gene (reference sequence). Unmatched junction bases numbered 13, after V lost 0 bases and J lost 8 bases. The CDR3 extends over 17 amino acids. The CDR3 sequence: CATSRDSGGAGVDEQFF. CDR3 in DNA: TGTGCCACCAGCAGAGATTCAGGAGGCGCGGGAGTGGATGAGCAGTTCTTC.

Ten or more counts support this clonotype. This chain joins TRBV7-8 and TRBJ2-1; possibly TRBD2 for D (5 bases). This CDR3 is 17 amino acids long. From germline, CDR1 is SGHVS and CDR2 FQNEAQ. Trimming removed 7 bases from V and 5 bases from J, with 24 bases in between. CDR3 nucleotides: TGTGCCAGCACCGCCCCCCTAGGAGCGAGGGATAACAATGAGCAGTTCTTC. Translation gives CASTAPLGARDNNEQFF.

The J gene is TRBJ2-5, the V gene TRBV3-1, with 8 positions matching TRBD2. Germline-derived CDR1 and CDR2 are LGHDT and YNNKEL (reference sequence). Trimming took 0 bases from V and 0 from J; bases not matched to a gene: 3. CDR3 length: 16 amino acids. The CDR3 here is CASSQERRGDQETQYF. For the CDR3, the DNA is TGTGCCAGCAGCCAAGAACGGCGGGGGGACCAAGAGACCCAGTACTTC.

This clonotype was recorded a few times. This chain uses TRBV24-1 with TRBJ2-1; 7 bases match TRBD1. Germline CDR1 reads KGHDR; CDR2 reads SFDVKD. Trimming cost V 2 bases and J 7 bases; bases outside gene matches: 4. The CDR3 runs to 14 residues. DNA for the CDR3: TGTGCCACCAGTGATTCGGACAGGCCGAATGAGCAGTTCTTC. Encoded protein: CATSDSDRPNEQFF.

The chain recombines TRBV18 with TRBJ2-5, with D maybe TRBD1 (6 bases). Trimming shortened V by 3 bases and J by 3 bases, and 8 bases separated the two germline ends. Germline V gives CDR1 KGHSH, CDR2 LQKENI. The CDR3 runs 13 residues. The CDR3, as DNA: TGTGCCAGCTCACCGGGACATAAAGAGACCCAGTACTTC. It translates to CASSPGHKETQYF.

The table lists this clonotype with many counts. V gene TRBV6-2 or TRBV6-3 combines with J gene TRBJ1-1; possible D gene TRBD1, 6 bases. There are 13 residues in the CDR3. Trimming stripped 6 bases from V and 3 bases from J, with 11 bases between. Per the germline V gene, CDR1 is MNHEY and CDR2 is SVGEGT. In DNA form, the CDR3 reads TGTGCCAGCAGCTCAGGGGTCTACACTGAAGCTTTCTTT. It codes for CASSSGVYTEAFF.

About this clonotype: This clone may be a read error of a much larger clone one base away. The chain joins TRBV6-1 to TRBJ2-2; 11 bases fit TRBD2. The V gene's germline CDR1 is MNHNS and CDR2 SASEGT. Trimming took 5 bases from V and 9 from J; bases not matched to a gene: 5. This CDR3 spans 14 amino acids. The CDR3 nucleotides read TGTGCCAGCAGTTTGACTAGCGGGACCAGGGAGCTGTTTTTT. Translated: CASSLTSGTRELFF.

This clonotype was detected ten times or more. This sequence joins TRBV7-2 and TRBJ2-7, with 7 bases lining up with TRBD1. The CDR3 contains 14 residues. The germline gives CDR1 SGHTA, CDR2 FQGNSA. Losses at the gene ends were 5 bases for V and 1 base for J; bases not matched to a gene: 5. As DNA, the CDR3 is TGTGCCAGCAGCATCCGGGACAGTTCCTACGAGCAGTACTTC. Translation: CASSIRDSSYEQYF.

This clonotype was counted ten times or more. V gene TRBV6-2 or TRBV6-3 combines with J gene TRBJ1-3; D is perhaps TRBD1 (6 bases). The CDR3 has 16 amino acids. The ends were cut back, 7 bases at V and 0 bases at J, with 16 bases in the middle. Germline CDR1 is MNHEY and CDR2 is SVGEGT. The DNA of the CDR3 is TGTGCCAGCACTCCCTACGGGACAAGCTCTGGAAACACCATATATTTT. Residues: CASTPYGTSSGNTIYF.

Many counts were recorded for this clonotype. The chain couples TRBV12-3 or TRBV12-4 to TRBJ1-3; D is ambiguous. The CDR3 has 17 amino acids. V lost 5 bases, J lost 2 bases, and 19 bases lay in between. CDR3 sequence (DNA): TGTGCCAGCAGTCATCCACCTTCTGCAACGACTGGAAACACCATATATTTT. Protein: CASSHPPSATTGNTIYF.

This clonotype was detected ten times or more. The gene calls are TRBV7-9 and TRBJ1-3; D is perhaps TRBD1 (5 bases). V gave up 3 bases and J gave up 0 bases, with 9 bases separating them. The CDR3 length is 15 residues. Germline V gives CDR1 SEHNR, CDR2 FQNEAQ (reference sequence). The chain's CDR3 is CASSFGTSSGNTIYF. The CDR3 bases are TGTGCCAGCAGCTTCGGGACGAGCTCTGGAAACACCATATATTTT.

This clonotype was seen at least ten times. The V gene is TRBV7-8, the J gene TRBJ1-1; D ambiguous. In germline, CDR1 is SGHVS, CDR2 FQNEAQ. This CDR3 region has 13 residues. V was cut by 1 base and J by 8 bases, with 11 bases left in between. The CDR3 DNA sequence: TGTGCCAGCAGCTTAGTCGGGATCTTAGAAGCTTTCTTT. As protein: CASSLVGILEAFF.

This clonotype turned up a few times. The rearrangement joins TRBV4-3 to TRBJ1-1; no clear D. V was shortened by 0 bases and J by 4 bases, with 12 bases between the two germline ends. From germline, CDR1 is LGHNA and CDR2 YSLEER. This CDR3 is 15 amino acids long. CDR3 protein: CASSQDIWEGTEAFF. The CDR3 DNA reads as TGCGCCAGCAGCCAAGATATCTGGGAGGGCACTGAAGCTTTCTTT.